This T cell receptor beta chain was sequenced for a study of blood T cell repertoires in COVID-19 (dated by TCRdb to the early 2020s). About the full investigation: Samples covering the acute and convalescent phases of COVID-19 were provided by collaborators in the United States, Italy and Spain. The prospective study material was composed of cDNA or gDNA derived from T cells, B-cell-depleted T cells, or PBMCs. Deeply sampled blood TCRbeta repertoires from subjects exposed to, actively infected with, or recovered from COVID-19 were included in the dataset. The repertoires were made available in a free public database intended to serve as a resource for research on the immune response to SARS-CoV-2. HLA class I and class II types, where available, came from metadata supplied by the sample provider rather than from assay-based typing. Nearly every sample came with metadata listing a de-identified subject ID, COVID-19 status, age in years and sex. The samples were drawn from two sources: the first 160 participants of the ongoing ImmuneRACE study, and 1,254 subjects contributed by 6 global collaborators. Beyond this particular receptor, the publication reports: How much clinical and demographic metadata was included differed by source and by participant, and the metadata was provided uncurated.

V is shortened by 4 bases, J by 1 base, and the region joining them spans 7 bases. The germline V gene encodes CDR1 KGHSH and CDR2 LQKENI. The CDR3 runs 13 residues from the cysteine to the phenylalanine. Only CDR3 DNA is held: 39 bases, read in frame from base 1. Collaborating institutions collected whole blood in K2EDTA tubes following their own protocols. For TCRbeta analysis, collaborators shipped samples as frozen whole blood, isolated PBMCs, or DNA extracted from either of those sample types. Turning to this clone: There is no known antigen for this receptor. No much larger clonotype is one base removed from it; base qualities were not supplied.

The immunoSEQ Assay, a bias-controlled multiplex PCR, was used to amplify TCRbeta CDR3 regions from genomic DNA. The source study handled its data this way. The number of nucleated cells in each sample was estimated by amplification of reference gene primers within the assay. To quantify the absolute abundance of each unique TCRbeta CDR3 rearrangement, sequence reads were collapsed and filtered. For each sample, productive Simpson clonality was calculated by taking the square root of Simpson's diversity index across productive rearrangements. Here the immuneACCESS table is served through TCRdb, limited to in-frame sequences with V and J called. Missing clones are a known gap in these copies; in checked studies unresolved V genes cover under half, and the rest lacks a known reason. From that table come the V and J calls and clone size; the DNA was used to work out D and trimming. A total of about 63,000 clones appear in this sample, around nine tenths of them only once. The top ten clones comprise roughly a fifth of the sample.

Sequencing was performed on peripheral blood. This TCR derives from a woman older than 75 with acute or convalescent COVID-19. Recombination connected TRBV18 to TRBJ1-2, and TRBD1 may be the D gene, going by 6 matching bases. The CDR3 region has the sequence CASSLDSNYGYTF. The DNA sequence follows: TGTGCCAGCTCACTGGACAGTAACTATGGCTACACCTTC. This CDR3, with the reference TRBV18 and TRBJ1-2 proteins standing in past its ends, gives the full variable domain NAGVMQNPRHLVRRRGQEARLRCSPMKGHSHVYWYRQLPEEGLKFMVYLQKENIIDESGMPKERFSAEFPKEGPSILRIQQVVRGDSAAYFCASSLDSNYGYTFGSGTRLTVV.